The 29 T cell receptor beta chains below come from one sample, sequenced in a study of T cells in Graves' hyperthyroidism and ophthalmopathy. RNA transcripts provided the source from which TCR beta CDR3 regions were amplified. A first-round RT-PCR of the TCR CDR3 used the HTBI primer set. Each CDR3 protein gets one entry after TCRdb re-called the multiplex PCR reads with MiXCR. In the table there are around 340,000 distinct CDR3 sequences, about a sixth of which are singletons. The sample consisted of blood. Receptors were obtained from a woman aged 40 to 50 with Graves' ophthalmopathy.

This clonotype was recorded many times. The V call is TRBV3-1, the J call TRBJ2-7; 11 bases fit TRBD2. Germline V lookup: CDR1 LGHDT, CDR2 YNNKEL (reference sequence). The CDR3 runs to 15 residues. J gave up 6 bases and V 4 bases, and 8 bases lay outside the gene matches. The CDR3 loop is CASSPTIAGGGEQYF. The CDR3 nucleotides read TGTGCCAGCAGCCCTACGATAGCGGGAGGGGGCGAGCAGTACTTC.

On this clonotype: An end of the junction differs from the germline gene, which may be a read error. The genes are TRBV7-9 and TRBJ2-7; TRBD1 matches at 9 bases. The CDR3 contains 15 residues. The germline CDR1 and CDR2 sequences are SEHNR and FQNEAQ (reference sequence). This CDR3 reads CATADTGGSLYEQYF. The CDR3 region has the DNA TGCGCCACCGCGGATACAGGGGGCAGTTTATACGAGCAGTACTTC.

In this sample, this clonotype turned up many times. In DNA, the CDR3 is TGCAGCACTGATACTAGCGGACAAGAGACCCAGTACTTC. Translated: CSTDTSGQETQYF. The chain links TRBV29-1 to TRBJ2-5; 8 bases align to TRBD2. The CDR3 extends over 13 amino acids. CDR1 is SQVTM, CDR2 ANQGSEA, per germline. V was clipped by 8 bases and J by 2 bases; unmatched bases: 7. Using reference TRBV29-1 and TRBJ2-5 for the parts outside the CDR3, the full variable domain is SAVISQKPSRDICQRGTSLTIQCQVDSQVTMMFWYRQQPGQSLTLIATANQGSEATYESGFVIDKFPISRPNLTFSTLTVSNMSPEDSSIYLCSTDTSGQETQYFGPGTRLLVL.

Many counts were recorded for this clonotype. V usage is TRBV19 and J usage is TRBJ2-2, with D perhaps matching TRBD1 or TRBD2 (6 bases each). Between the trimmed V and J ends, which lost 0 bases and 6 bases, there was a span of 20 bases. Germline loops: CDR1 LNHDA, CDR2 SQIVND (reference sequence). This CDR3 is 18 amino acids long. The CDR3 sequence is CASSIERSRGQTSGELFF. The CDR3 DNA sequence: TGTGCCAGTAGTATAGAAAGATCCCGGGGGCAGACATCCGGGGAGCTGTTTTTT.

This clonotype was seen repeatedly, ten times or more. J is TRBJ2-5 and V is TRBV9, with 9 bases fitting TRBD1. Germline loops: CDR1 SGDLS, CDR2 YYNGEE. Losses at the gene ends were 3 bases for V and 5 bases for J; bases not matched to a gene: 5. CDR3 length equals 14 residues. The CDR3 DNA reads TGTGCCAGCAGCGAAAGGACAGGGGTGGAGACCCAGTACTTC. Its translation: CASSERTGVETQYF.

The chain has TRBV5-6 and TRBJ2-2; 7 bases agree with TRBD1. The junction had 19 bases not matched to a gene; V was cut back by 6 bases and J by 8 bases. This CDR3 contains 17 residues. Germline-derived CDR1 and CDR2 are SGHDT and YYEEEE. The CDR3 sequence: CASTLIRDRDRPGELFF. CDR3 in DNA: TGTGCCAGCACCCTTATCCGGGACAGAGACCGTCCGGGGGAGCTGTTTTTT.

This clonotype was seen a few times. V is TRBV6-2 or TRBV6-3 and J is TRBJ2-5, with TRBD2 identical over 13 bases. Unmatched junction bases numbered 4, after V lost 8 bases and J lost 4 bases. This CDR3 has 14 residues. Germline-derived CDR1 and CDR2 are MNHEY and SVGEGT. In DNA form, the CDR3 reads TGTGCCAGCGCCGGGACTAGCGGGGTAGAGACCCAGTACTTC. Its protein is CASAGTSGVETQYF.

This clonotype was counted at least ten times. This chain joins TRBV7-9 and TRBJ2-2, with no clear D. Per germline, CDR1 SEHNR and CDR2 FQNEAQ (reference sequence). Trimming shortened V by 1 base and J by 0 bases, and 6 bases separated the two germline ends. This CDR3 is 15 amino acids long. This chain's CDR3 is CASSLVQPNTGELFF. CDR3 nucleotide sequence: TGTGCCAGCAGCTTAGTACAGCCGAACACCGGGGAGCTGTTTTTT.

This clonotype was counted many times. Without the conserved terminal phenylalanine or tryptophan, this CDR3 likely stems from a read error. The chain recombines TRBV2 with TRBJ2-7, with D maybe TRBD1 (6 bases). The CDR3 runs to 13 residues. V lost 7 bases and J 2 bases, leaving 12 bases between the germline ends. CDR1 is SNHLY and CDR2 is FYNNEI in the germline V gene. CDR3 residues: CASISRGTYEQYC. The CDR3 bases are TGTGCCAGCATTAGCAGGGGCACCTACGAGCAGTACTGC.

In this sample, this clonotype turned up many times. The chain links TRBV12-3 or TRBV12-4 to TRBJ2-5, with 11 bases matching TRBD2. The CDR3 loop spans 15 amino acids. With 6 bases clipped from V and 9 bases from J, the junction kept 12 bases outside the gene matches. In DNA, the CDR3 is TGTGCCAGCAGCCATCCGGGACTAGCGGTTAGGGCCCAGTACTTC. As protein: CASSHPGLAVRAQYF.

This clonotype has just a few counts. The chain joins TRBV12-3 or TRBV12-4 to TRBJ2-7; the D is unclear. V shed 0 bases and J shed 3 bases, with 9 bases lying between them. This CDR3 contains 14 residues. The CDR3 reads CASSLAGRNYEQYF. DNA for the CDR3: TGTGCCAGCAGTTTAGCGGGCAGGAACTACGAGCAGTACTTC.

V is TRBV7-9 and J is TRBJ2-2; D call uncertain. The V end was cut by 5 bases, the J end by 7 bases, with 8 bases between. Per the germline V gene, CDR1 is SEHNR and CDR2 is FQNEAQ (reference sequence). The CDR3 is 12 amino acids. This CDR3 reads CASSPGLGELFF. CDR3 nucleotides: TGTGCCAGCAGCCCTGGGCTCGGGGAGCTGTTTTTT.

In this sample, this clonotype turned up many times. V gene TRBV28 combines with J gene TRBJ2-7, with 8 bases fitting TRBD1. The CDR3 runs 14 residues. CDR1 MDHEN and CDR2 SYDVKM come from the germline V gene. The V gene end was trimmed by 8 bases and the J gene end by 2 bases; junction bases not matched to a gene: 8. CDR3 DNA sequence: TGTGCCAGCCTAAAACCGGACAGGGCCTACGAGCAGTACTTC. Protein product: CASLKPDRAYEQYF.

In its sample, this clonotype was seen many times. The CDR3 DNA is TGTGCCAGCAGCGTGGGACAGGGCATAAATCAGCCCCAGCATTTT. Its translation: CASSVGQGINQPQHF. The genes are TRBV7-2 and TRBJ1-5; 9 bases line up with TRBD1. The CDR3 contains 15 residues. Germline CDR1 is SGHTA and CDR2 is FQGNSA. V gave up 5 bases and J gave up 4 bases; unmatched junction bases: 6.

This sequence joins TRBV27 and TRBJ1-5; no definite D call. V gave up 6 bases and J gave up 7 bases, with 10 bases separating them. The CDR3 is 12 amino acids. Germline CDR1 is MNHEY and CDR2 is SMNVEV (reference sequence). CDR3 sequence: CASSHDGQPQHF. CDR3 nucleotides: TGTGCCAGCAGCCACGATGGGCAGCCCCAGCATTTT.

This clonotype was counted many times. The rearrangement uses TRBV9 and TRBJ1-2; 11 bases are shared with TRBD1. The CDR3 length is 18 residues. Germline values: CDR1 SGDLS, CDR2 YYNGEE. V trimming: 4 bases; J trimming: 3 bases; junction bases outside the gene matches: 14. Here the CDR3 DNA reads TGTGCCAGCAGCTACTCCGGGACAGGGGGTTTTAAGGACTATGGCTACACCTTC. This codes for CASSYSGTGGFKDYGYTF.

The sample holds many counts of this clonotype. The CDR3 loop is CASSFGDAYEQYF. DNA of the CDR3: TGTGCCAGCAGTTTTGGGGACGCCTACGAGCAGTACTTC. V and J are TRBV27 and TRBJ2-7; perhaps D is TRBD1 or TRBD2 (5 bases each). V was clipped by 3 bases and J by 2 bases, with 8 bases between them. CDR1 is MNHEY and CDR2 is SMNVEV in the germline V gene (reference sequence). The CDR3 is made up of 13 amino acids.

Comment on this clonotype: One end of the junction does not line up with germline, which may come from a read error. The V gene is TRBV6-2 or TRBV6-3, the J gene TRBJ1-5, with TRBD1 matching 11 bases. The CDR3 is 18 amino acids. Germline-derived CDR1 and CDR2 are MNHEY and SVGEGT. CDR3 residues: CARSPWTGGVYTNQPQHF. DNA for the CDR3: TGTGCCCGCAGTCCTTGGACAGGGGGCGTTTATACCAATCAGCCCCAGCATTTT.

This clonotype has ten or more counts. This chain uses TRBV4-2 with TRBJ2-7, with 9 positions matching TRBD1. V shed 1 base and J 5 bases; nucleotides not matched to a gene: 12. CDR3 length equals 17 residues. The germline V gene has CDR1 LGHNA and CDR2 YNFKEQ. The CDR3 here is CASSQASTPGQGHEQYF. In DNA, the CDR3 is TGTGCCAGCAGCCAAGCGAGCACGCCGGGACAGGGCCACGAGCAGTACTTC.

This clonotype has just a few counts. The chain recombines TRBV7-9 with TRBJ2-7; 9 bases match TRBD2. This CDR3 is 14 amino acids long. The germline V gene has CDR1 SEHNR and CDR2 FQNEAQ (reference sequence). The trim removed 4 bases at V and 3 bases at J, leaving 4 bases unmatched. In DNA, the CDR3 is TGTGCCAGCAGCTCAAGCGGGAGGAACTACGAGCAGTACTTC. The encoded protein is CASSSSGRNYEQYF.

At least ten counts were recorded for this clonotype. For the CDR3, the DNA is TGCGCCAGCAGCTACCGATCGGGATGGGGACAGAACAACGAGCAGTACTTC. Translating gives CASSYRSGWGQNNEQYF. The chain joins TRBV5-1 to TRBJ2-7; TRBD1 aligns across 7 bases. The trim removed 3 bases at V and 5 bases at J, leaving 17 bases unmatched. Germline V lookup: CDR1 SGHRS, CDR2 YFSETQ. The CDR3 extends over 17 amino acids.

This clonotype has at least ten counts. This sequence joins TRBV14 and TRBJ2-4; D may be TRBD2 (7 bases). Per the germline V gene, CDR1 is SGHDN and CDR2 is FVKESK. The CDR3 runs 16 residues. Trimming took off 1 base at V and 8 bases at J, with 18 bases between the two ends. In nucleotides, the CDR3 is TGTGCCAGCAGCCAAGGTACCAGGGGAGGGGGAGACATTCAGTACTTC. Protein product: CASSQGTRGGGDIQYF.

Many counts were recorded for this clonotype. The chain recombines TRBV2 with TRBJ2-7, with D possibly matching TRBD2 (6 bases). V was trimmed by 6 bases and J by 3 bases, leaving 9 bases between them. Per the germline V gene, CDR1 is SNHLY and CDR2 is FYNNEI. The CDR3 is 12 residues long. The CDR3 loop reads CASRGLNYEQYF. The DNA for the CDR3 is TGTGCCAGCAGGGGACTCAACTACGAGCAGTACTTC.

In its sample, this clonotype was seen many times. The CDR3 reads CASSYGRGFGYTF. The DNA of the CDR3 is TGTGCCAGCAGTTACGGTCGTGGGTTTGGCTACACCTTC. The chain carries TRBV6-5 and TRBJ1-2; D is unresolved. Per germline, CDR1 MNHEY and CDR2 SVGAGI. Trimming pared 2 bases from V and 7 bases from J, leaving 11 bases between. This CDR3 has 13 residues.

This clonotype came up many times. CDR3: CASSFSTTAGEQYF. The DNA of the CDR3 is TGTGCCAGCAGTTTTAGCACGACGGCGGGCGAGCAGTACTTC. The chain has TRBV27 and TRBJ2-7; D is perhaps TRBD2 (5 bases). Germline CDR1 reads MNHEY; CDR2 reads SMNVEV (reference sequence). V shed 3 bases and J shed 6 bases, with 15 bases lying between them. The CDR3 spans 14 residues.

This clonotype showed up many times. V usage is TRBV11-1 and J usage is TRBJ2-7, with TRBD1 matching 8 bases. Germline CDR1 and CDR2: SGHAT and FQDESV (reference sequence). V shed 5 bases, J shed 3 bases, and the junction held 9 bases outside the gene matches. The CDR3 length is 15 residues. CDR3 coding DNA: TGTGCCAGCAGCCCCGACAGGGGCGACCTCTACGAGCAGTACTTC. This codes for CASSPDRGDLYEQYF. The entire variable domain, with the rest obtained from reference TRBV11-1 and TRBJ2-7, is as follows: EAEVAQSPRYKITEKSQAVAFWCDPISGHATLYWYRQILGQGPELLVQFQDESVVDDSQLPKDRFSAERLKGVDSTLKIQPAELGDSAMYLCASSPDRGDLYEQYFGPGTRLTVT.

This clonotype came up many times. The chain uses TRBV19 and TRBJ1-2; 7 bases align to TRBD1. Germline CDR1 reads LNHDA; CDR2 reads SQIVND (reference sequence). V gave up 5 bases and J gave up 6 bases; unmatched junction bases: 15. The CDR3 covers 16 residues. For the CDR3, the DNA is TGTGCCAGTAGTCCACCCCAGGACAGGTCGGGGCATGGCTACACCTTC. This gives the protein CASSPPQDRSGHGYTF.

Ten or more counts support this clonotype. The chain has TRBV12-3 or TRBV12-4 and TRBJ2-7, with 9 bases that match TRBD2. V was clipped by 5 bases and J by 0 bases; unmatched bases: 5. The CDR3 is 15 residues long. The CDR3 loop is CASSGAGGLSYEQYF. CDR3 nucleotides: TGTGCCAGCAGTGGAGCGGGAGGCCTCTCCTACGAGCAGTACTTC.

The J gene is TRBJ2-5, the V gene TRBV5-1; the D is unclear. The CDR3 loop spans 14 amino acids. The V end was cut by 0 bases, the J end by 3 bases, with 9 bases between. Germline CDR1 reads SGHRS; CDR2 reads YFSETQ. CDR3 nucleotides: TGCGCCAGCAGCTTGGATAACTACAAAGAGACCCAGTACTTC. Protein product: CASSLDNYKETQYF. Variable domain in full (rest from reference TRBV5-1 and TRBJ2-5): KAGVTQTPRYLIKTRGQQVTLSCSPISGHRSVSWYQQTPGQGLQFLFEYFSETQRNKGNFPGRFSGRQFSNSRSEMNVSTLELGDSALYLCASSLDNYKETQYFGPGTRLLVL.